This TCR beta chain appears in the sequencing data of a study of blood T cell repertoires in COVID-19. Study in general: Sources were T cells, B-cell-depleted T cells, or PBMCs; the material itself was cDNA or gDNA.

In the original workflow: Estimated nucleated cell counts came from reference gene primer amplification. Assay used: immunoSEQ multiplex PCR; TCRdb lists only in-frame clones, some missing. That table supplies the V and J calls and clone size; D and trimming were determined from the DNA. The sample carries 380,000 or so clones, approximately 88% recorded once. Per the germline V gene, CDR1 is SGHDT and CDR2 is YYEEEE. The V gene lost 2 bases and the J gene lost 8 bases, with 19 bases spanning the gap. CDR3 size: 15 residues. The clonotype comes from a woman aged 25-40 years with acute COVID-19. The specimen was PBMCs or T cells enriched from blood (not recorded which). The chain joins TRBV5-6 to TRBJ2-5, with D possibly being TRBD2 (6 bases). The CDR3 spells CASSFRGKLGYTQYF. CDR3 sequence (DNA): TGTGCCAGCAGCTTTCGGGGGAAATTAGGGTATACCCAGTACTTC.